This is a list of T cell receptor beta chains from one sample in a study of beta chain features in type 1 diabetes. Measured with immunoSEQ multiplex PCR; TCRdb has only the in-frame clones, and not every one. The table shows tens of thousands of clones, with around half occurring only once. The sequenced sample was stem cell memory CD4+ T cells from blood. The receptors were sampled from a man aged 25 to 40 with type 1 diabetes. CDR3s include the opening cysteine and the closing phenylalanine or tryptophan. Where a row states a size, it is once, few, many or the class of an expanded clone; other rows omit it.

V	J	size	CDR3
TRBV5-1	TRBJ2-5	NA	CASSYDRGETQYF
TRBV27	TRBJ2-5	NA	CASSLGGFGTQYF
TRBV6-1	TRBJ2-7	few	CASSKTGVPLYEQYF
TRBV25-1	NA	NA	CASSEWGVAHEQYF
TRBV18	TRBJ2-7	NA	CASSATGGGYEQYF
TRBV5-1	TRBJ2-2	NA	CASSGGQGPTGELFF
TRBV5-1	TRBJ2-7	few	CASSLVTGIYEQYF
TRBV2	TRBJ2-1	few	CASSESPGGLEQFF
TRBV5-1	TRBJ2-1	NA	CASRAGGANEQFF
TRBV29-1	TRBJ2-3	medium-sized	CSVAPQEDTQYF
TRBV18	TRBJ2-7	NA	CASSPRDRGPYEQYF
TRBV7-2	TRBJ1-5	NA	CASSLVRAGNQPQHF
TRBV28	TRBJ2-5	NA	CATLGFETQYF
TRBV2	TRBJ2-3	few	CASLGTGSTDTQYF
TRBV6-1	TRBJ2-3	NA	CASHSGGAQDTQYF
TRBV11-3	TRBJ1-2	NA	CASSLETWPERTPNYGYTF
TRBV19	TRBJ2-1	NA	CASSILYEQFF
TRBV7-9	TRBJ2-7	NA	CASSSAGQGKGYEQYF
TRBV6-1	TRBJ2-3	few	CASRTDRGTDTQYF
TRBV10-3	TRBJ1-2	NA	CASNPDSYGYTF